These 24 T cell receptor beta chains were sequenced from one sample in a study of blood T cells in healthy people across ages (dated by TCRdb to between 2015 and 2017). Preparation of the library involved 5' RACE. The data were produced on an Illumina HiSeq 2500. The second PCR ran for about 7 to 11 cycles and used a J-beta primer mix along with a sample-barcoded 5' primer. TCRdb took the public reads, trimmed them with fastp at Q25, ran MiXCR for clone calling and kept in-frame beta chains. Each record represents a unique CDR3 protein, reported with the most common genes and DNA among its rows. Across this sample there are over 550,000 distinct CDR3 sequences, with under 30% seen only once. Around a sixth of the sample lies in the top ten. Sequencing was done on a sample of blood. The receptors shown here come from an elderly woman in good health.

This clonotype was counted ten times or more. The rearrangement uses TRBV24-1 and TRBJ2-3, with D hard to call. With 4 bases removed from V and 3 bases from J, the gap between germline ends came to 4 bases. The germline V gene has CDR1 KGHDR and CDR2 SFDVKD. The CDR3 is 12 residues long. This CDR3 is CATSDRTDTQYF. The CDR3 DNA is TGTGCCACCAGTGACCGGACAGATACGCAGTATTTT.

This clonotype was recorded at least ten times. The V call is TRBV20-1, the J call TRBJ1-1; D gene ambiguous. The germline V and J ends were trimmed by 4 bases and 0 bases, with 12 bases remaining between them. The germline V gene encodes CDR1 DFQATT and CDR2 SNEGSKA (reference sequence). CDR3 length: 14 residues. The CDR3 sequence is CSAMSKRLNTEAFF. In DNA form, the CDR3 reads TGCAGTGCTATGTCGAAGAGGCTGAACACTGAAGCTTTCTTT.

This rearrangement joins TRBV23-1 to TRBJ2-1; D possibly matches TRBD1 or TRBD2 (5 bases each). TRBV23-1 is an open reading frame whose function is uncertain. Between the trimmed V and J ends, which lost 1 base and 0 bases, there was a span of 13 bases. The CDR3 spans 17 residues. CDR3 sequence reads: CASSQWGWGSSYNEQFF. The CDR3 DNA reads TGCGCCAGCAGTCAATGGGGTTGGGGGAGCTCCTACAATGAGCAGTTCTTC.

This clonotype was recorded at least ten times. J is TRBJ2-3 and V is TRBV7-2, with 8 bases that match TRBD1. CDR3 length equals 18 residues. V gave up 5 bases and J gave up 2 bases; unmatched junction bases: 15. CDR1 is SGHTA and CDR2 is FQGNSA in the germline V gene. The CDR3 loop is CASSPLFMTGALTDTQYF. CDR3 bases: TGTGCCAGCAGCCCCCTTTTTATGACAGGGGCCCTCACAGATACGCAGTATTTT.

The sample holds a few counts of this clonotype. This may stem from a read error, because a much larger clone lies one nucleotide away. This chain connects TRBV9 to TRBJ2-3; 7 nucleotides align to TRBD2. CDR1 is SGDLS, CDR2 YYNGEE, per germline. This CDR3 has 15 residues. Trimming cost V 0 bases and J 6 bases; bases outside gene matches: 7. CDR3 sequence: CASSVEASGRDTQYF. The CDR3, as DNA: TGTGCCAGCAGCGTAGAGGCTAGCGGACGCGATACGCAGTATTTT.

This clonotype appeared many times. A junction boundary mismatches the germline segment, possibly from a read error. V and J are TRBV18 and TRBJ2-3; D not certain. This CDR3 has 16 residues. The V gene's germline CDR1 is KGHSH and CDR2 LQKENI. The CDR3 reads CASSPLGDSGTDTQYF. The CDR3 nucleotides read TGTGCCAGCTCGCCACTTGGCGACTCCGGCACAGATACGCAGTATTTT.

There are a few counts of this clonotype. A read error may be the cause here, since a much bigger clone is one base away. The chain has TRBV29-1 and TRBJ2-5; 10 bases line up with TRBD1. The CDR3 is 13 residues long. In germline, CDR1 is SQVTM, CDR2 ANQGSEA. The trim removed 5 bases at V and 4 bases at J, leaving 4 bases unmatched. CDR3 DNA: TGCAGCGTTTCGACAGGGGGCCGAGAGACCCAGTACTTC. The encoded protein is CSVSTGGRETQYF.

A word on this clonotype: Germline and junction disagree at one end, which may indicate a read error. As DNA, the CDR3 is TGTGCCGGCAGCGCCTCCTACAATGAGCAGTACTTC. Translating gives CAGSASYNEQYF. The chain couples TRBV7-2 to TRBJ2-1; no definite D call. Near its end, the DNA agrees better with TRBJ2-7, so the J call may be wrong. The germline V gene has CDR1 SGHTA and CDR2 FQGNSA. The CDR3 has 12 residues.

The sample holds many counts of this clonotype. The rearrangement uses TRBV18 and TRBJ2-7; 9 bases map to TRBD1. J lost 6 bases, V lost 2 bases, and 2 bases had no gene match. Germline assignment: CDR1 KGHSH and CDR2 LQKENI. The CDR3 length is 13 residues. The CDR3 loop is CASSPKDRGEQYF. DNA for the CDR3: TGTGCCAGCTCACCAAAGGACAGGGGCGAGCAGTACTTC. The full variable domain, its missing parts supplied by reference TRBV18 and TRBJ2-7, is NAGVMQNPRHLVRRRGQEARLRCSPMKGHSHVYWYRQLPEEGLKFMVYLQKENIIDESGMPKERFSAEFPKEGPSILRIQQVVRGDSAAYFCASSPKDRGEQYFGPGTRLTVT.

The chain couples TRBV20-1 to TRBJ2-1; a weak D match, TRBD2 (5 bases). Germline-derived CDR1 and CDR2 are DFQATT and SNEGSKA (reference sequence). Trimming left V 3 bases short and J 3 bases short, with 15 bases between. The CDR3 contains 15 residues. CDR3 DNA sequence: TGCAGTGCTAGCGCGTCAGAGGGCCTCTACAATGAGCAGTTCTTC. Encoded protein: CSASASEGLYNEQFF.

About this clonotype itself: A junction boundary mismatches the germline segment, possibly from a read error. J is TRBJ2-6 and V is TRBV7-6; D could derive from TRBD1 or TRBD2 (5 bases each). Germline V gene sequence: CDR1 SGHVS, CDR2 FNYEAQ. CDR3 length: 15 amino acids. CDR3: CASNLGTWAANVLTF. CDR3 bases: TGTGCCAGCAACTTAGGGACCTGGGCGGCCAACGTCCTGACTTTC.

This clonotype was seen only once. DNA for the CDR3: TGCGCCAGCAGCTTGGTCCAGGGGAACAATGAGCAGTACTTC. Translating gives CASSLVQGNNEQYF. The J gene is TRBJ2-4, the V gene TRBV5-1, with D tentatively TRBD1 (6 bases). Germline V lookup: CDR1 SGHRS, CDR2 YFSETQ. The CDR3 sequence is 14 residues long. V gave up 0 bases and J gave up 13 bases, with 17 bases separating them. The full variable domain, its missing parts supplied by reference TRBV5-1 and TRBJ2-4, is KAGVTQTPRYLIKTRGQQVTLSCSPISGHRSVSWYQQTPGQGLQFLFEYFSETQRNKGNFPGRFSGRQFSNSRSEMNVSTLELGDSALYLCASSLVQGNNEQYFGAGTRLSVL.

This clonotype was detected ten times or more. The chain is built from TRBV20-1 and TRBJ2-7; TRBD2 is a possible D gene (5 bases). The germline gives CDR1 DFQATT, CDR2 SNEGSKA (reference sequence). V was trimmed by 3 bases and J by 2 bases, leaving 17 bases between them. The CDR3 length is 15 residues. CDR3 protein: CSASSLQEDAYEQYF. The DNA of the CDR3 is TGCAGTGCTAGCTCCCTCCAGGAGGATGCCTACGAGCAGTACTTC.

The chain carries TRBV6-5 and TRBJ2-7; 7 bases agree with TRBD2. Trimming cost V 11 bases and J 9 bases; bases outside gene matches: 22. Germline V gene sequence: CDR1 MNHEY, CDR2 SVGAGI. This CDR3 is built from 15 residues. In nucleotides, the CDR3 is TGTGCCGCGGGGGTAGTAAAGAGCTCCTACAATGGGCAGTACTTC. Its protein product is CAAGVVKSSYNGQYF.

In this sample, this clonotype turned up many times. J is TRBJ1-2 and V is TRBV20-1; D is perhaps TRBD1 (5 bases). CDR3 length: 13 residues. Between the trimmed V and J ends, which lost 0 bases and 4 bases, there was a span of 9 bases. Germline V CDR1 and CDR2: DFQATT, SNEGSKA (reference sequence). The CDR3 region is CSARETAAYGYTF. CDR3 in DNA: TGCAGTGCTAGAGAGACAGCAGCCTATGGCTACACCTTC.

This clonotype has a count of ten or more. V is TRBV4-2 and J is TRBJ2-3, with D hard to call. V lost 3 bases and J 0 bases, leaving 4 bases between the germline ends. The CDR3 has 13 amino acids. Germline CDR1 is LGHNA and CDR2 is YNFKEQ. CDR3 loop: CASSQGSTDTQYF. As DNA, the CDR3 is TGTGCCAGCAGCCAGGGCAGCACAGATACGCAGTATTTT.

The rearrangement links TRBV5-1 to TRBJ2-6, with D maybe TRBD2 (6 bases). V lost 3 bases and J 0 bases, leaving 13 bases between the germline ends. Germline V gene sequence: CDR1 SGHRS, CDR2 YFSETQ. The CDR3 spans 17 residues. The CDR3: CASSSTRGASGANVLTF. The CDR3 DNA sequence: TGCGCCAGCAGCTCAACTCGCGGGGCCTCTGGGGCCAACGTCCTGACTTTC.

This clonotype was seen a few times. This may be a read error, as it is one base from a much larger clone. This chain connects TRBV15 to TRBJ2-1, with D possibly matching TRBD1 (6 bases). Trimming removed 1 base at V and 6 bases at J, with 13 bases between. The CDR3 length is 15 residues. Germline CDR1 LNHNV, CDR2 YYDKDF (reference sequence). The CDR3 nucleotides read TGTGCCACCAGCAGAGCGGACAGCAGCTGCAATGAGCAGTTCTTC. Translation gives CATSRADSSCNEQFF.

The V call is TRBV6-1, the J call TRBJ2-5; 9 bases line up with TRBD1. The J segment lost 2 bases and the V segment lost 11 bases, leaving 9 bases of the junction unmatched. The CDR3 is 14 residues long. CDR1 is MNHNS, CDR2 SASEGT, per germline. The CDR3 reads CACKDRGRQETQYF. In DNA form, the CDR3 reads TGTGCCTGCAAGGACAGGGGAAGGCAAGAGACCCAGTACTTC.

This clonotype was picked up a small number of times. The chain recombines TRBV6-6 with TRBJ2-7; D perhaps matches TRBD2 (5 bases). Germline CDR1 and CDR2: MNHNY and SVGAGI (reference sequence). V lost 2 bases and J lost 0, with 17 bases in between. CDR3 length equals 17 residues. This CDR3 reads CASSYPFRGSFSYEQYF. The CDR3 region has the DNA TGTGCCAGCAGTTACCCTTTCAGAGGGTCGTTCTCCTACGAGCAGTACTTC.

This chain uses TRBV2 with TRBJ1-2; no reliable D call. Germline CDR1 is SNHLY and CDR2 is FYNNEI. V lost 7 bases to trimming and J lost 7 bases, with 7 bases between them. This CDR3 spans 10 amino acids. The CDR3 loop reads CASNAPGYTF. CDR3 nucleotide sequence: TGTGCCAGCAACGCTCCTGGCTACACCTTC. The complete variable domain, with remaining parts taken from reference TRBV2 and TRBJ1-2, reads EPEVTQTPSHQVTQMGQEVILRCVPISNHLYFYWYRQILGQKVEFLVSFYNNEISEKSEIFDDQFSVERPDGSNFTLKIRSTKLEDSAMYFCASNAPGYTFGSGTRLTVV.

This clonotype was observed many times. The rearrangement links TRBV9 to TRBJ2-5; TRBD2 matches 10 bases. The ends lost 4 bases at V and 5 bases at J; junction bases unmatched: 8. The CDR3 is 15 amino acids. Germline V gene data show CDR1 as SGDLS and CDR2 as YYNGEE. This CDR3 is CASSPSGGAWETQYF. The CDR3 DNA follows: TGTGCCAGCAGCCCGAGCGGGGGGGCTTGGGAGACCCAGTACTTC. The full variable domain, rest sourced from reference TRBV9 and TRBJ2-5, is DSGVTQTPKHLITATGQRVTLRCSPRSGDLSVYWYQQSLDQGLQFLIQYYNGEERAKGNILERFSAQQFPDLHSELNLSSLELGDSALYFCASSPSGGAWETQYFGPGTRLLVL.

In its sample, this clonotype was seen a few times. V and J are TRBV20-1 and TRBJ1-1; D call uncertain. V was shortened by 0 bases and J by 0 bases, with 11 bases between the two germline ends. The V gene's germline CDR1 is DFQATT and CDR2 SNEGSKA (reference sequence). The CDR3 loop spans 15 amino acids. CDR3 in DNA: TGCAGTGCTAGAGAAAGGCTGATTTTGAACACTGAAGCTTTCTTT. Translating gives CSARERLILNTEAFF.

This clonotype was seen a few times. The chain joins TRBV9 to TRBJ1-2, with D hard to call. This CDR3 has 15 residues. The V gene's germline CDR1 is SGDLS and CDR2 YYNGEE. V lost 4 bases, J lost 3 bases, and 16 bases lay in between. The CDR3 protein is CASSPNPSRHYGYTF. CDR3 in DNA: TGTGCCAGCAGCCCGAACCCATCACGACACTATGGCTACACCTTC.